This TCR beta chain was sequenced for a study of shared clonotypes between healthy human individuals (dated by TCRdb to the early 2020s). Regarding the complete study: A couple of women and three men aged 18 to 49 years were included in the cohort. Libraries were prepared and TCR repertoires were sequenced by different laboratories using diverse techniques, in order to increase sequencing depth and limit assay-specific biases. To estimate repertoire size and how much clonotypes are shared between individuals, the study performed deep sequencing of blood TCR repertoires from about five healthy adults. Per donor, three plates each were used for CD4 naive and CD4 memory, two for CD8 naive, and one for CD8 memory. Per donor, leukapheresis produced somewhere between about 0.94 and 9 billion PBMCs.

The donors were healthy, HIV-negative adults with no recently reported acute infections or vaccinations. All donors were Caucasian adults living in Nashville, Tennessee, USA. CD4+ T cells were enriched by magnetic negative selection; naive cells were then positively selected on CD45RA, and the negative fraction formed the memory subset. After blood collection by leukapheresis, PBMCs were isolated using Ficoll-Histopaque density gradient centrifugation and then cryopreserved in the vapor phase of liquid nitrogen. Analytical flow cytometry was used to check the purity and quantity of each magnetically sorted T cell population. Genomic DNA was isolated from every sorted fraction and measured by UV absorbance on a Nanodrop 2000c. On the study overall, not on this receptor specifically: Pairwise subsampling led to the expectation that sequencing depth would affect the degree of clonotype sharing among donors. Higher generation probabilities were observed for clonotypes shared by all four sorted-subset donors than for non-shared clonotypes. Even with the large sequencing depth, rarefaction of the sorted-subset datasets indicated that sequencing was incomplete. Naive subsets generally had larger estimated clonotype richness than memory subsets. Because the study included only a small number of donors, the genetic and exposure-history diversity represented was limited. Sampling was restricted to blood, and TCR repertoires in tissues likely differ from the TCR repertoires found in blood. Around 5.4% of naive CD4, around 4% of naive CD8, 2% to 2.5% of memory CD4, and roughly 0.4% of memory CD8 clonotypes were shared across four donors.

On this clone itself: The antigen it recognizes is unknown. No per-base quality is available; no much larger clone lies one base away. Distinct nucleotide sequences in the sample also encode this CDR3.

Using the deep immunoSEQ assay, multiplex PCR amplified TCR CDR3 regions from genomic DNA. Genomic DNA extracted from each cell subset was distributed evenly over all wells of several immunoSEQ 96-well plates, and each plate served as one replicate. Each replicate PCR for sorted subsets received 150 to 250 ng genomic DNA, equal to about 29,000 T cell genomes. Purified libraries were measured with a Qubit 3.0 fluorometer, size-checked on a Bioanalyzer 2100, and measured again with the KAPA Library Quantification kit. Each immunoSEQ 96-well plate was sequenced on its own single-read 150-cycle Illumina NextSeq 550 flow cell. Concerning the study's data processing: Because the immunoSEQ output included only junctional sequences and no quality scores, the filtering could not be the same as the filtering used for full-length reads. Sequences were annotated with PyIR, a Python wrapper for IgBLAST v1.9, and V/J genes and CDR3 were assigned using IMGT germline references. Reads with weak V/J assignments (E-value above 1e-6), missing CDR3, stop codons, out-of-frame junctions, or ambiguous translated residues were removed. V3J clonotypes were defined as sequences sharing an identical inferred V gene, J gene, and CDR3 amino acid sequence. The percentage overlap between two repertoires was calculated by dividing the number of shared unique clonotypes by the size of the smaller repertoire. Three approaches were used to assess repertoire richness: RTK rarefaction, the Chao1 estimator, and Recon v2.1 estimates of unobserved clonotypes. OLGA was used to compute generation probabilities for all TCRbeta clonotypes that the gDNA method yielded from a few donors. In TCRdb, the immuneACCESS table is reduced to in-frame sequences with V and J assigned. These tables do not hold every clone; where another copy was compared, an unresolved V gene accounts for under half, and the others remain unexplained. The V and J calls and clone size were taken over from that table, and D and trimming were inferred from the DNA. This sample is represented by about 2.3 million clones; over 90% of them were singletons. 0.35% to 0.45% of the sample is in the top ten clones.

Measured from the cysteine to the phenylalanine, the CDR3 is 11 residues long. Only CDR3 DNA remains: 33 bases, in frame from the first base. Taken from the germline V gene, the CDR1 and CDR2 loops are MDHEN and SYDVKM. The junction carries 3 bases between V and J, which are trimmed by 2 bases and 7 bases respectively. This sequence was found in a man aged 18 to 29 in good health. Some clones in this sample may be carry-over from other donors' samples. The specimen was naive CD4+ T cells from PBMCs. The sample's cell subset or site label, decoded: CD45RA+ positively selected. In this chain, TRBV28 is recombined with TRBJ1-5; the D gene lacks a confident call. This receptor carries the CDR3 CASSLRQPQHF. The DNA sequence is TGTGCCAGCAGTTTAAGGCAGCCCCAGCATTTT.